Each of the 32 T cell receptor beta chains below was sequenced from the same sample in a study of cytomegalovirus exposure and HLA in healthy donors. Assay used: immunoSEQ multiplex PCR; TCRdb lists only in-frame clones, some missing. Of about 160,000 clones listed, roughly 90% are singletons. The sequenced sample consisted of PBMCs. Receptor source: a woman in her twenties or thirties in good health and CMV-seronegative.

V usage is TRBV4-3 and J usage is TRBJ1-1; D is ambiguous. Germline V gene lookup returns CDR1 LGHNA and CDR2 YSLEER. This CDR3 contains 12 residues. Deletions cut 2 bases from V and 4 bases from J, with 5 bases between. The CDR3 sequence: CASSQRGTEAFF. The DNA for the CDR3 is TGCGCCAGCAGCCAACGGGGCACTGAAGCTTTCTTT.

The rearrangement links TRBV5-6 to TRBJ2-5; a possible D gene is TRBD1 (6 bases). Between the trimmed V and J ends, which lost 6 bases and 6 bases, there was a span of 15 bases. CDR1 is SGHDT and CDR2 is YYEEEE in the germline V gene. The CDR3 runs to 13 residues. CDR3 in DNA: TGTGCCAGCACCACAGGGAGCCCACAGACCCAGTACTTC. It encodes CASTTGSPQTQYF. Using reference TRBV5-6 and TRBJ2-5 for the parts outside the CDR3, the full variable domain is DAGVTQSPTHLIKTRGQQVTLRCSPKSGHDTVSWYQQALGQGPQFIFQYYEEEERQRGNFPDRFSGHQFPNYSSELNVNALLLGDSALYLCASTTGSPQTQYFGPGTRLLVL.

This chain links TRBV7-9 with TRBJ2-7; no clear D. V lost 6 bases, J lost 3 bases, and 12 bases lay in between. The germline gives CDR1 SEHNR, CDR2 FQNEAQ (reference sequence). The CDR3 has 13 residues. CDR3 region: CASSSGDNYEQYF. The CDR3 DNA reads as TGTGCCAGCAGTTCAGGAGACAACTACGAGCAGTACTTC.

The chain combines TRBV30 with TRBJ2-5; D possibly corresponds to TRBD1 (6 bases). Germline V lookup: CDR1 GTSNPN, CDR2 SVGIG (reference sequence). Deletions cut 3 bases from V and 1 base from J, with 18 bases between. CDR3 length equals 16 residues. CDR3 DNA sequence: TGTGCCTGGAGCCCCGGACAGACCAATTTCCAAGAGACCCAGTACTTC. Protein product: CAWSPGQTNFQETQYF.

The sample holds one count of this clone. This chain uses TRBV7-2 with TRBJ2-1; 10 bases align to TRBD1. The CDR3 covers 15 residues. Trimming at V came to 5 bases and at J to 9 bases, leaving 10 bases not matched to a gene. Looked up from germline, CDR1 is SGHTA and CDR2 is FQGNSA. CDR3: CASSPGQGRGVEQFF. CDR3 DNA sequence: TGTGCCAGCAGCCCGGGACAGGGGCGCGGGGTTGAGCAGTTCTTC.

The rearrangement joins TRBV7-8 to TRBJ2-7; D may be TRBD2 (6 bases). Germline V lookup: CDR1 SGHVS, CDR2 FQNEAQ. Trimming stripped 6 bases from V and 0 bases from J, with 15 bases between. There are 15 residues in the CDR3. The CDR3 bases are TGTGCCAGCAGTACTCGGGCGGGGAACTCCTACGAGCAGTACTTC. Residues: CASSTRAGNSYEQYF.

V gene TRBV30 combines with J gene TRBJ2-7; 9 nucleotides line up with TRBD2. The CDR3 loop spans 15 amino acids. Germline V gene data show CDR1 as GTSNPN and CDR2 as SVGIG (reference sequence). J gave up 2 bases and V 0 bases, and 5 bases lay outside the gene matches. The CDR3 loop is CAWSVLAGGPYEQYF. The CDR3, as DNA: TGTGCCTGGAGTGTACTCGCGGGAGGGCCCTACGAGCAGTACTTC.

This rearrangement joins TRBV15 to TRBJ1-5, with D possibly TRBD1 on 5 matching bases. There are 17 residues in the CDR3. CDR1 LNHNV and CDR2 YYDKDF come from the germline V gene (reference sequence). Trimming removed 4 bases from V and 2 bases from J, with 18 bases in between. CDR3 bases: TGTGCCACCAGCAAGGGGCAGCCCGCTGTCGGCAATCAGCCCCAGCATTTT. Protein: CATSKGQPAVGNQPQHF.

The rearrangement uses TRBV6-5 and TRBJ2-4; D call uncertain. Trimming left V 6 bases short and J 8 bases short, with 14 bases between. Germline V gene lookup returns CDR1 MNHEY and CDR2 SVGAGI. This CDR3 has 13 amino acids. CDR3 loop: CASREEVLHIQYF. CDR3 bases: TGTGCCAGCAGGGAAGAGGTGCTGCACATTCAGTACTTC.

This chain joins TRBV7-2 and TRBJ2-5; TRBD2 agrees at 8 bases. There are 15 residues in the CDR3. V was clipped by 1 base and J by 5 bases; unmatched bases: 6. CDR1 and CDR2 from the germline V gene are SGHTA and FQGNSA. CDR3 in amino acids: CASSLESGGGETQYF. CDR3 DNA: TGTGCCAGCAGCTTAGAAAGCGGGGGAGGGGAGACCCAGTACTTC.

CDR3 DNA: TGTGCCAGCAGCCCGGGGACAGCCCAAGAGACCCAGTACTTC. This sequence encodes CASSPGTAQETQYF. This rearrangement joins TRBV7-8 to TRBJ2-5; 7 nucleotides agree with TRBD1. Germline CDR1 SGHVS, CDR2 FQNEAQ. The CDR3 loop spans 14 amino acids. With V trimmed by 5 bases and J by 1 base, 4 bases remained unmatched.

The chain recombines TRBV19 with TRBJ2-1, with 7 bases matching TRBD2. Germline CDR1 is LNHDA and CDR2 is SQIVND (reference sequence). This CDR3 spans 15 amino acids. Trimming at V came to 9 bases and at J to 8 bases, leaving 16 bases not matched to a gene. CDR3 region: CASIGLGGAGDEQFF. As DNA, the CDR3 is TGTGCCAGCATCGGACTAGGAGGGGCAGGCGATGAGCAGTTCTTC.

The chain links TRBV6-1 to TRBJ2-7; a weak D match, TRBD1 (5 bases). Germline V lookup: CDR1 MNHNS, CDR2 SASEGT. The germline V and J ends were trimmed by 6 bases and 2 bases, with 17 bases remaining between them. This CDR3 is built from 15 residues. The CDR3 nucleotides read TGTGCCAGCAGGGCCAAGGAGCTGGGGCCCTACGAGCAGTACTTC. Its translation: CASRAKELGPYEQYF.

The chain employs TRBV5-1 and TRBJ2-2, with a weak D call TRBD1 (5 bases). The CDR3 is 15 amino acids. CDR1 and CDR2 (germline): SGHRS, YFSETQ. V lost 1 base, J lost 7 bases, and 14 bases lay in between. Written as DNA, the CDR3 is TGCGCCAGCAGCTTGCGGCAGGGAACGGGCGGGGAGCTGTTTTTT. Translated, it gives CASSLRQGTGGELFF.

This rearrangement joins TRBV6-1 to TRBJ2-3, with TRBD2 as a possible D gene (5 bases). CDR3 length equals 14 residues. V lost 4 bases, J lost 0 bases, and 8 bases lay in between. Germline CDR1 MNHNS, CDR2 SASEGT. The CDR3: CASSAQRSTDTQYF. Here the CDR3 DNA reads TGTGCCAGCAGTGCCCAGCGGAGCACAGATACGCAGTATTTT.

This chain uses TRBV7-3 with TRBJ1-1, with unresolved D. This CDR3 has 17 amino acids. Germline V lookup: CDR1 SGHTA, CDR2 FQGTGA. Trimming shortened V by 5 bases and J by 3 bases, and 22 bases separated the two germline ends. In nucleotides, the CDR3 is TGTGCCAGCAGCGCCCACTCCGGGATACCTTGGGACACTGAAGCTTTCTTT. Translation gives CASSAHSGIPWDTEAFF. Combining the CDR3 with reference TRBV7-3 and TRBJ1-1 gives the whole variable domain GAGVSQTPSNKVTEKGKYVELRCDPISGHTALYWYRQSLGQGPEFLIYFQGTGAADDSGLPNDRFFAVRPEGSVSTLKIQRTERGDSAVYLCASSAHSGIPWDTEAFFGQGTRLTVV.

The chain links TRBV9 to TRBJ1-2; possible D gene TRBD1, 6 bases. Deletions cut 3 bases from V and 8 bases from J, with 20 bases between. The CDR3 is 15 residues long. Germline-derived CDR1 and CDR2 are SGDLS and YYNGEE. The CDR3 nucleotides are TGTGCCAGCAGCGAGGTCCCGGACAGCTTTGGAGGCTACACCTTC. Translation: CASSEVPDSFGGYTF.

This sequence joins TRBV27 and TRBJ1-2; 8 nucleotides align to TRBD1. CDR1 and CDR2 (germline): MNHEY, SMNVEV (reference sequence). The length of the CDR3 is 12 residues. V shed 4 bases and J 7 bases; nucleotides not matched to a gene: 2. This chain's CDR3 is CASSSGGAGYTF. The DNA for the CDR3 is TGTGCCAGCAGTTCAGGGGGCGCTGGCTACACCTTC.

In the case of this clone: At one of its ends the junction is not consistent with the germline gene, which may arise from a read error. This chain uses TRBV7-7 with TRBJ2-5, with 8 bases aligning to TRBD1. Germline lookup yields CDR1 SSHAT and CDR2 FNYEAQ (reference sequence). The CDR3 sequence is 13 residues long. As DNA, the CDR3 is TGTGCTAGCAGCAAGGACAGGGAAGAGACCCAGTACTTC. This codes for CASSKDREETQYF.

This chain joins TRBV29-1 and TRBJ2-3, with unresolved D. The V and J ends lost 5 bases and 2 bases respectively, with 11 bases between them. CDR3 length equals 13 residues. Germline CDR1 and CDR2: SQVTM and ANQGSEA. The CDR3 coding sequence is TGCAGCGTTTCTCCCATGGCCACAGATACGCAGTATTTT. Translating it yields CSVSPMATDTQYF.

The chain is built from TRBV5-6 and TRBJ2-7; D is ambiguous. The CDR3 sequence is 13 residues long. Per germline, CDR1 SGHDT and CDR2 YYEEEE. Trimming shortened V by 0 bases and J by 3 bases, and 7 bases separated the two germline ends. The CDR3 DNA follows: TGTGCCAGCAGCTTGGGGGTGAGCTACGAGCAGTACTTC. Translating it yields CASSLGVSYEQYF.

The rearrangement links TRBV10-3 to TRBJ1-3; D not resolved. The V gene's germline CDR1 is ENHRY and CDR2 SYGVKD. Trimming removed 6 bases from V and 4 bases from J, with 7 bases in between. CDR3 size: 12 residues. The CDR3 loop reads CAIRGLGNTIYF. CDR3 nucleotides: TGTGCCATCAGGGGTCTCGGAAACACCATATATTTT.

V and J are TRBV7-9 and TRBJ2-7; D uncertain. CDR1 SEHNR and CDR2 FQNEAQ come from the germline V gene (reference sequence). The CDR3 totals 12 residues. Deletions cut 1 base from V and 7 bases from J, with 8 bases between. The CDR3 region has the DNA TGTGCCAGCAGCTTAGACTGGGGAGAGCAGTACTTC. Amino acid sequence: CASSLDWGEQYF. The full variable domain, rest sourced from reference TRBV7-9 and TRBJ2-7, is DTGVSQNPRHKITKRGQNVTFRCDPISEHNRLYWYRQTLGQGPEFLTYFQNEAQLEKSRLLSDRFSAERPKGSFSTLEIQRTEQGDSAMYLCASSLDWGEQYFGPGTRLTVT.

This sequence joins TRBV28 and TRBJ1-4; possible D gene TRBD1, 5 bases. Per germline, CDR1 MDHEN and CDR2 SYDVKM. This CDR3 has 14 residues. The germline V and J ends were trimmed by 9 bases and 6 bases, with 17 bases remaining between them. The CDR3 nucleotides read TGTGCCAGTAGCAGTGGGGGAGGTGATGAAAAACTGTTTTTT. It is translated as CASSSGGGDEKLFF. The entire variable domain, with the rest obtained from reference TRBV28 and TRBJ1-4, is as follows: DVKVTQSSRYLVKRTGEKVFLECVQDMDHENMFWYRQDPGLGLRLIYFSYDVKMKEKGDIPEGYSVSREKKERFSLILESASTNQTSMYLCASSSGGGDEKLFFGSGTQLSVL.

The CDR3, as DNA: TGTGCCAGCAGCTACTTTGAGTCGGCCCTGGGGACCCAGTACTTC. Its protein is CASSYFESALGTQYF. The chain couples TRBV7-9 to TRBJ2-5; D unclear. Germline V CDR1 and CDR2: SEHNR, FQNEAQ (reference sequence). Trimming pared 4 bases from V and 7 bases from J, leaving 19 bases between. The CDR3 is made up of 15 amino acids.

This chain links TRBV5-4 with TRBJ1-1; the D is unclear. V lost 1 base and J lost 0, with 13 bases in between. The germline gives CDR1 SGHNT, CDR2 YYREEE (reference sequence). The CDR3 totals 16 residues. CDR3 DNA: TGTGCCAGCAGCTTGCAAATGGGCAGCATGAACACTGAAGCTTTCTTT. Protein sequence: CASSLQMGSMNTEAFF.

The chain carries TRBV7-8 and TRBJ1-2; TRBD1 matches 9 bases. The V gene's germline CDR1 is SGHVS and CDR2 FQNEAQ. V was pared by 5 bases and J by 2 bases, with 9 bases of the junction left unmatched. The CDR3 length is 16 residues. DNA of the CDR3: TGTGCCAGCAGCGAAACCGGGACAGGGTGGAACTATGGCTACACCTTC. Translating gives CASSETGTGWNYGYTF.

V and J are TRBV28 and TRBJ2-1, with 7 nucleotides matching TRBD1. Germline V CDR1 and CDR2: MDHEN, SYDVKM. Trimming removed 2 bases from V and 6 bases from J; junction bases left unmatched: 10. The CDR3 runs to 16 residues. This CDR3 is CASSLPGTAPGNEQFF. In DNA, the CDR3 is TGTGCCAGCAGTTTACCGGGGACAGCCCCAGGCAATGAGCAGTTCTTC.

V is TRBV7-6 and J is TRBJ1-1, with unresolved D. The CDR3 sequence is 13 residues long. Germline V lookup: CDR1 SGHVS, CDR2 FNYEAQ. The V gene lost 3 bases and the J gene lost 5 bases, with 10 bases spanning the gap. CDR3: CASSLSGETEAFF. The CDR3 DNA follows: TGTGCCAGCAGCTTGTCAGGAGAGACTGAAGCTTTCTTT.

V and J are TRBV6-5 and TRBJ1-1; 7 bases match TRBD1. Germline lookup yields CDR1 MNHEY and CDR2 SVGAGI. V lost 4 bases, J lost 0 bases, and 8 bases stayed unmatched. CDR3 length: 16 amino acids. The CDR3 is CASSSPPGQLNTEAFF. CDR3 sequence (DNA): TGTGCCAGCAGTTCGCCTCCGGGACAGCTGAACACTGAAGCTTTCTTT.

The CDR3 spells CASSPDRGYAEAFF. The CDR3 region has the DNA TGCGCCAGCAGCCCGGACAGGGGTTACGCTGAAGCTTTCTTT. The chain recombines TRBV4-1 with TRBJ1-1, with 9 positions matching TRBD1. V shed 4 bases and J 6 bases; nucleotides not matched to a gene: 6. Germline CDR1 and CDR2: MGHRA and YSYEKL. The CDR3 is 14 amino acids.

The rearrangement joins TRBV7-6 to TRBJ2-7, with 7 positions matching TRBD2. Germline CDR1 reads SGHVS; CDR2 reads FNYEAQ. The CDR3 is 18 amino acids. Trimming took 5 bases from V and 0 from J; bases not matched to a gene: 16. DNA for the CDR3: TGTGCCAGCAGCCTAGGGACTATAAGTCCGACTACCTCCTACGAGCAGTACTTC. Its translation is CASSLGTISPTTSYEQYF. Combining the CDR3 with reference TRBV7-6 and TRBJ2-7 gives the whole variable domain GAGVSQSPRYKVTKRGQDVALRCDPISGHVSLYWYRQALGQGPEFLTYFNYEAQQDKSGLPNDRFSAERPEGSISTLTIQRTEQRDSAMYRCASSLGTISPTTSYEQYFGPGTRLTVT.